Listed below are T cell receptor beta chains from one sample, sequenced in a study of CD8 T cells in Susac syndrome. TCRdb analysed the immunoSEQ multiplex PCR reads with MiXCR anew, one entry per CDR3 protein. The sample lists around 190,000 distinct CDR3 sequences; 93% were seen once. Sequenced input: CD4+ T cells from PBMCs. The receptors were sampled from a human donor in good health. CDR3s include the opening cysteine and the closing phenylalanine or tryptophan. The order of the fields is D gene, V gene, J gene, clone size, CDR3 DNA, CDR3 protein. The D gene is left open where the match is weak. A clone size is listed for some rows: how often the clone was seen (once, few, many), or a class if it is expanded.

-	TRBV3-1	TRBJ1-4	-	TGTGCCAGCAGGTTCTCAGGTGCTAATGAAAAACTGTTTTTT	CASRFSGANEKLFF
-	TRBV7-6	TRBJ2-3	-	TGTGCCAGCAGCCTCAGGGGGGATAGCACAGATACGCAGTATTTT	CASSLRGDSTDTQYF
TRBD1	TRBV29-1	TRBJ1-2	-	TGCAGCGTTCAATCCGGGACAGGGGATTATGGCTACACCTTC	CSVQSGTGDYGYTF
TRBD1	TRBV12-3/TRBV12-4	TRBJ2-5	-	TGTGCCAGCAGGTTTGAGGGGGCTAAAGAGACCCAGTACTTC	CASRFEGAKETQYF
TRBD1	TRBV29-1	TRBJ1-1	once	TGCAGCGTTGCGACAGGGGGGGACACTGAAGCTTTCTTT	CSVATGGDTEAFF
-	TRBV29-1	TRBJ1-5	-	TGCAGCGTTGGTGGGGGTAGCAATCAGCCCCAGCATTTT	CSVGGGSNQPQHF
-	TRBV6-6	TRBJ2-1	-	TGTGCCAGCCGACAGGATAGGGGTAATGAGCAGTTCTTC	CASRQDRGNEQFF
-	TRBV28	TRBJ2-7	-	TGTGCCTGTGGGGACCCCTACGAGCAGTACTTC	CACGDPYEQYF
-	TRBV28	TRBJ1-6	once	TGTGCCAGCAGTTTAAGGCAGATTAATTCACCCCTCCACTTT	CASSLRQINSPLHF
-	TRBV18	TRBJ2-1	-	TGTGCCAGCTCCCACGACCGACTAGACAATGAGCAGTTCTTC	CASSHDRLDNEQFF
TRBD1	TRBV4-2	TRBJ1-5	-	TGTGCCAGCAGCCATACGGACAGGGGGGATCAGCCCCAGCATTTT	CASSHTDRGDQPQHF